The rows below give T cell receptor beta chains drawn from one sample of a study of CD8 T cells in Susac syndrome. One entry per CDR3 protein results from TCRdb running MiXCR on the immunoSEQ multiplex PCR reads. There are some 200,000 distinct CDR3 sequences in the sample; 95% occur only once, and roughly 0.09% lies in the top ten. The sample consisted of CD4+ T cells from PBMCs. The receptors were gathered from a human donor with multiple sclerosis. Each CDR3 is given with its conserved first and last residue. A D gene is named only where the DNA matches it firmly. Clone size is given for some rows only: seen once, a few or many times, or a class if the clone is expanded.

cdr3_nt cdr3_aa j_call d_call clone_size v_call
TGTGCCAGCAGCTACGGACTGGCGAACACCGGGGAGCTGTTTTTT CASSYGLANTGELFF TRBJ2-2 . once TRBV7-9
TGTGCCACCAGCAGAGGGACTAGCGGGAGCTATGAGCAGTTCTTC CATSRGTSGSYEQFF TRBJ2-1 TRBD2 . TRBV15
TGTGCCAGCAGCTTGGGTCAGGGGTATAGCGAGCAGTACTTC CASSLGQGYSEQYF TRBJ2-7 . . TRBV5-4
TGCACCAGCAGCGAGTCGGGACAGGGAAGCGGGAGCCTTGACGAGCAGTACTTC CTSSESGQGSGSLDEQYF TRBJ2-7 . . TRBV1
TGTGCCAGCAGCCGCGGACACCAGCAAGAGACCCAGTACTTC CASSRGHQQETQYF TRBJ2-5 . once TRBV9
TGCAGCGTCCCTAGTGCGCCGGAGCAGTTCTTC CSVPSAPEQFF TRBJ2-1 . . TRBV29-1
TGCAGTGCTAGATCGACCATTGAGGAGACCCAGTACTTC CSARSTIEETQYF TRBJ2-5 . . TRBV20-1
TGTGCCAGCAGTCCGAGGACTAGGGAAAAACTGTTTTTT CASSPRTREKLFF TRBJ1-4 . once TRBV27
TGCGCCAGCAGCATGTTAGATACGCAGTATTTT CASSMLDTQYF TRBJ2-3 . . TRBV5-1
TGTGCCAGCAGCTCGAGGGGAGAAGCAGGAGCCGATACGCAGTATTTT CASSSRGEAGADTQYF TRBJ2-3 . . TRBV7-9
TGCGCCAGCAGCTTGCCTAGACATGAGCAGTTCTTC CASSLPRHEQFF TRBJ2-1 . . TRBV5-1
TGCAGCGTTGAAGGGGGCTTAGGGATCAATGAGCAGTTCTTC CSVEGGLGINEQFF TRBJ2-1 . . TRBV29-1
TGCGCCAGCAGCTTGCAGTCACAGGGTGGCGATACGCAGTATTTT CASSLQSQGGDTQYF TRBJ2-3 . . TRBV5-1
TGCGCCAGCAGCCAAGATTGGGGTGTAGCGGGTGGCCCCTACGAGCAGTACTTC CASSQDWGVAGGPYEQYF TRBJ2-7 TRBD2 . TRBV4-1
TGTGCCAGCAGCTTTGACAGGGAGGCGTACGAGCAGTACTTC CASSFDREAYEQYF TRBJ2-7 . . TRBV27
TGTGCCAGCAGCGCCCAGGTGGAGCAGTTCTTC CASSAQVEQFF TRBJ2-1 . . TRBV7-9
TGTGCCAGCAGTTCCCGACTAGCGGGAGACTACGAGCAGTACTTC CASSSRLAGDYEQYF TRBJ2-7 TRBD2 . TRBV27
TGTGCCAGTAGTATTTGGGGCGGCAATCAGCCCCAGCATTTT CASSIWGGNQPQHF TRBJ1-5 . . TRBV27
TGTGCCAGCGGCCGGGTCCGAGAGACCCAGTACTTC CASGRVRETQYF TRBJ2-5 . . TRBV28
TGCAGTGCCGCGTCGGACTCCTACGAGCAGTACTTC CSAASDSYEQYF TRBJ2-7 . . TRBV20-1
TGTGCCAGCGGGGGTAACAGGGGTTACGAGCAGTACTTC CASGGNRGYEQYF TRBJ2-7 TRBD1 . TRBV11-2
TGTGCCAGCAGGGGACAGGGAGACTATGGCTACACCTTC CASRGQGDYGYTF TRBJ1-2 TRBD1 . TRBV12-3/TRBV12-4
TGTGCCAGCAGCGTATACGGCTTCGCTGAGCAGTTCTTC CASSVYGFAEQFF TRBJ2-1 . . TRBV9
TGTGCCAGCAGTTTTACAGGGGGCGGTGAAAAACTGTTTTTT CASSFTGGGEKLFF TRBJ1-4 TRBD1 . TRBV28
TGTGCCTGGAGTGTATCCAATGAGCAGTTCTTC CAWSVSNEQFF TRBJ2-1 . . TRBV30
TGCAGTGCTAGCTGGCGGGAGGATTCCGAGCAGTACTTC CSASWREDSEQYF TRBJ2-7 TRBD2 . TRBV20-1
TGTGCCAGCAGCGCCACAGGGGTGCGAGAGACCCAGTACTTC CASSATGVRETQYF TRBJ2-5 TRBD1 . TRBV9
TGCAGTGGCTTCGGCGGGGAGAGGGAGACCCAGTACTTC CSGFGGERETQYF TRBJ2-5 . . TRBV20-1
TGCAGCGTTGATTTCCGACAGGGTTACTATGGCTACACCTTC CSVDFRQGYYGYTF TRBJ1-2 TRBD1 . TRBV29-1
TGTGCCAGCAGTGAATCGGGGGGAGGCACAGATACGCAGTATTTT CASSESGGGTDTQYF TRBJ2-3 TRBD2 . TRBV25-1